This TCR beta chain was found in a study of T cell changes during pregnancy in multiple sclerosis. This table comes from immunoSEQ multiplex PCR, and its TCRdb copy is limited to in-frame clones, with some not included. In the table there are around 38,000 clones, roughly 92% of which are singletons. The clonotype was recovered from a female donor in good health, enrolled as a control in a pregnancy study. Sequencing used CD4+ T cells from peripheral blood mononuclear cells, obtained in the third trimester of pregnancy.

For the CDR3, the DNA is TGTGCCAGCAGCCAAGATTTTGGCCCCGGGGAGCTGTTTTTT. Amino acid sequence: CASSQDFGPGELFF. The chain uses TRBV4-2 and TRBJ2-2; D is unresolved. Trimming cost V 0 bases and J 6 bases, with 8 bases left between them. This CDR3 has 14 residues. CDR1 is LGHNA, CDR2 YNFKEQ, per germline.